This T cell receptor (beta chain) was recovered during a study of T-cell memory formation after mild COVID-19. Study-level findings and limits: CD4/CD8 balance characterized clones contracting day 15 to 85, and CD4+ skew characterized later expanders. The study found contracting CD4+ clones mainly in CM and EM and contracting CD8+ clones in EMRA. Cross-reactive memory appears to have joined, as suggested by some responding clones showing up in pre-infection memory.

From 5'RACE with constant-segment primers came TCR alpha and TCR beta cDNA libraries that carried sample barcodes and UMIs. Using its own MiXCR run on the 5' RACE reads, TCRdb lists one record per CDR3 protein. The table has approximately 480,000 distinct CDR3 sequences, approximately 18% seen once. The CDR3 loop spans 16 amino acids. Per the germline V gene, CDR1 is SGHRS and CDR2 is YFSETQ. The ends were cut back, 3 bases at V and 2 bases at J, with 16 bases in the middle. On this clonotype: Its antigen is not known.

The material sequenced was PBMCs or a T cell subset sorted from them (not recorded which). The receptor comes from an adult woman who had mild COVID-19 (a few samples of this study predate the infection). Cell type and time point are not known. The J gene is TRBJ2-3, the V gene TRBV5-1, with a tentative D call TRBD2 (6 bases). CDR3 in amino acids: CASSYGWEDPTDTQYF. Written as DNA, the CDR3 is TGCGCCAGCAGCTACGGATGGGAGGACCCCACAGATACGCAGTATTTT.